This is a list of T cell receptor beta chains from one sample in a study of T cells in Graves' hyperthyroidism and ophthalmopathy. TCRdb recomputed calls from the multiplex PCR reads with MiXCR, one row per CDR3 protein. This sample has around 250,000 distinct CDR3 sequences, with more than 14% found just once. The sample consisted of blood. Receptors were obtained from a woman in her 40s with Graves' hyperthyroidism that later progressed to Graves' ophthalmopathy. Both conserved end residues are part of each CDR3. The D gene is left open where the match is weak. Clone size is stated in some rows and not others, as once, few, many or a class when expanded.

D gene	V gene	J gene	clone size	CDR3 DNA	CDR3 protein
TRBD1	TRBV19	TRBJ2-7	.	TGTGCCAGTAGTCTTACCGGGACAGGGAACAAGCAGTACTTC	CASSLTGTGNKQYF
.	TRBV28	TRBJ1-1	many	TGTGGTACGGGGATGAACACTGAAGCTTTCTTT	CGTGMNTEAFF
.	TRBV28	TRBJ1-5	many	TGTGCCAGCAGTCTTAGAAATCAGCCCCAGCATTTT	CASSLRNQPQHF
.	TRBV5-5	TRBJ2-5	.	TGTGCCAGCAGCTTGGAATTCATGGCATCCATTTGGACCCAGTACTTC	CASSLEFMASIWTQYF
.	TRBV11-1	TRBJ2-1	many	TGTGCCAGCAGCATCAAACCCCGTGATGAGCAGTTCTTC	CASSIKPRDEQFF
TRBD2	TRBV10-2	TRBJ2-7	.	TGCGCCAGCAGTGTGGCTAGCGGACAAATCTACGAGCAGTACTTC	CASSVASGQIYEQYF
.	TRBV2	TRBJ2-7	many	TGTGCCAGCAGTGTCTCCAGTGCCCTCTACGAGCAGTACTTC	CASSVSSALYEQYF
.	TRBV11-2	TRBJ2-2	many	TGTGCCAGCAGCTTAGGTCAGAACACCGGGGAGCTGTTTTTT	CASSLGQNTGELFF
.	TRBV18	TRBJ2-2	.	TGTGCCAGCTCCTCGCCCGGGACTGAAAACACCGGGGAGCTGTTTTTT	CASSSPGTENTGELFF
TRBD2	TRBV6-5	TRBJ2-1	few	TGTGCCAGCAGTGACTCAAAGGTAGCGGGAGGGTCCAATGAGCAGTTCTTC	CASSDSKVAGGSNEQFF
.	TRBV4-1	TRBJ2-3	.	TGCGCCAGCAGCCAAGATCTCGGGAGCGGGGATACGCAGTATTTT	CASSQDLGSGDTQYF
.	TRBV6-1	TRBJ1-5	many	TGTGCCAGCAGTGATCGGGGCGGGGTCGTCAGCAATCAGCCCCAGCATTTT	CASSDRGGVVSNQPQHF
.	TRBV4-1	TRBJ1-3	many	TGCGCCAGCAGCCAAGTAGGCGGTTACTCTGGAAACACCATATATTTT	CASSQVGGYSGNTIYF
TRBD1	TRBV7-9	TRBJ2-1	many	TGTGCCAGCAGCTTAGGGGACAGCATACAGCAGTTCTTC	CASSLGDSIQQFF
TRBD1	TRBV20-1	TRBJ2-2	many	TGCAGTGCTAGAGTAGGGGGCTCGTTGGCCGGGGAGCTGTTTTTT	CSARVGGSLAGELFF
.	TRBV6-1	TRBJ2-2	many	TGTGCCAGCAGTGATATATGGCAGGGTAGCGGGGAGCTGTTTTTT	CASSDIWQGSGELFF
.	TRBV19	TRBJ1-1	few	TGTGCCAGCAGCGGAGCCGTTGAAGCTTTCTTT	CASSGAVEAFF
.	TRBV27	TRBJ2-1	many	TGTGCCAGCTCATACGCAGGAACGTACTACAATGAGCAGTTCTTC	CASSYAGTYYNEQFF
.	TRBV7-9	TRBJ2-3	.	TGTGCCAGCAGCCCGACTAGGGCCGAAGACACAGATACGCAGTATTTT	CASSPTRAEDTDTQYF
.	TRBV18	TRBJ2-5	many	TGTGCCAGCTCACCACGGACAGAAGAGACCCAGTACTTC	CASSPRTEETQYF
TRBD2	TRBV12-3/TRBV12-4	TRBJ2-2	many	TGTGCCAGCAGTTTTGTCGGGAGGGCGCGACGGGAGCTGTTTTTT	CASSFVGRARRELFF
TRBD2	TRBV6-1	TRBJ2-1	many	TGTGCCAGCAGTCAACTAGCGGGAGGGGTGGGTGAGCAGTTCTTC	CASSQLAGGVGEQFF
.	TRBV28	TRBJ2-3	.	TGTGCCAGCAAAGATGGTGGGGGTGATACGCAGTATTTT	CASKDGGGDTQYF
.	TRBV2	TRBJ2-7	many	TGTGCCAGCAGTGAAATGGGGTCAATGGACTACGAGCAGTACTTC	CASSEMGSMDYEQYF
TRBD1	TRBV3-1	TRBJ1-6	many	TGTGCCAGCAGCCAAGATCTCCTGAGGGGGCAAAGAGATAGCGGCCTTAATTCACCCCTCCACTTT	CASSQDLLRGQRDSGLNSPLHF
.	TRBV10-3	TRBJ1-2	few	TGTGCCATCAGTGAGTCGGTGTCAGTCGCTCACTATGGCTACACCTTC	CAISESVSVAHYGYTF
.	TRBV20-1	TRBJ1-1	few	TGCAGTGCTAGGGACAGTTCCACTGAAGCTTTCTTT	CSARDSSTEAFF
.	TRBV3-1	TRBJ1-4	.	TGTGCCAGCAGCCATCATTGGGCTAATGAAACACTGTTTTTT	CASSHHWANETLFF
.	TRBV10-3	TRBJ2-1	many	TGTGCCACCAAACCCGCAGTGGGCAATGAGCAGTTCTTC	CATKPAVGNEQFF
.	TRBV20-1	TRBJ2-5	few	TGCAGTGCTATCCGGGGGGAGACCCAGTACTTC	CSAIRGETQYF
TRBD2	TRBV12-3/TRBV12-4	TRBJ2-5	.	TGTGCCAGCAGTTTGACGGGACTAGCGGGAGGTGAGACCCAGTACTTC	CASSLTGLAGGETQYF
TRBD2	TRBV28	TRBJ2-2	many	TGTGCCAGCAGTCTGACAGCGGGAGGTGCCGGGGAGCTGTTTTTT	CASSLTAGGAGELFF
TRBD2	TRBV5-4	TRBJ2-1	few	TGTGCCAGCAGCTTCCTCGCGGGTGCTAGCGGGAGGGCCGGCCATTTGGATGATGAGCAGTTCTTC	CASSFLAGASGRAGHLDDEQFF
.	TRBV27	TRBJ2-5	many	TGTGCCAGCAGGGGGAACCAAGAGACCCAGTACTTC	CASRGNQETQYF
.	TRBV6-1	TRBJ1-1	many	TGTGCCAGCAGGACGACAGAAATGAACACTGAAGCTTTCTTT	CASRTTEMNTEAFF
TRBD1	TRBV7-9	TRBJ2-7	.	TGTGCCAGCAGCTTAAGCCGGGACAGTATGAGCGAGCAGTACTTC	CASSLSRDSMSEQYF
.	TRBV15	TRBJ2-1	many	TGTGCCACCAGCGTAGCTTCAAGGGTGGGTGAGCAGTTCTTC	CATSVASRVGEQFF
TRBD1	TRBV18	TRBJ2-5	many	TGTGCCAGCTCGGACCGGGACAGGGATTTTTACCAAGAGACCCAGTACTTC	CASSDRDRDFYQETQYF
.	TRBV20-1	TRBJ2-7	.	TGCAGTGCTACTCTAGCGCGGGCCTACGAGCAGTACTTC	CSATLARAYEQYF
.	TRBV28	TRBJ2-3	few	TGTGCCAGCAGTTCCACCAGCACAGATACGCAGTATTTT	CASSSTSTDTQYF
.	TRBV6-1	TRBJ2-7	many	TGTGCCAGCAGAACCCCTTGGGGCTCCGGTCTCTCCTACGAGCAGTACTTC	CASRTPWGSGLSYEQYF
TRBD2	TRBV7-2	TRBJ2-2	.	TGTGCCTTCCACCCTTCGGGAGGAAACACCGGGGAGCTGTTTTTT	CAFHPSGGNTGELFF
.	TRBV7-3	TRBJ2-3	many	TGTGCCAGCAGCTTAGATCTTACGACCAGGGGTACGCAGTATTTT	CASSLDLTTRGTQYF
.	TRBV6-1	TRBJ2-3	many	TGTGCCAGCCGTCTTCTAGCGTTCGCAGATACGCAGTATTTT	CASRLLAFADTQYF
TRBD1	TRBV2	TRBJ2-3	many	TGTGCCAGCAGTGCACAGGGGGCGCGGACAGATACGCAGTATTTT	CASSAQGARTDTQYF
TRBD1	TRBV11-3	TRBJ2-2	.	TGTGCCAGCAGCTCGGGACAGGCCAAGACCGGGGAGCTGTTTTTT	CASSSGQAKTGELFF
.	TRBV28	TRBJ1-1	few	TGTGCCAGCAGCACAGGGCGCACTGAAGCTTTCTTT	CASSTGRTEAFF
.	TRBV5-1	TRBJ2-5	many	TGCGCCAGCAGCTTGGGGGGGTCGCTATCCCCGGAGGAGACCCAGTACTTC	CASSLGGSLSPEETQYF
.	TRBV20-1	TRBJ1-5	many	TGCAGTGCTAGACCCAGGGATGGCGGCCAGCCCCAGCATTTT	CSARPRDGGQPQHF
.	TRBV9	TRBJ2-1	many	TGTGCCAGCAGCGTAGGGTCTTTTTCATACAATGAGCAGTTCTTC	CASSVGSFSYNEQFF
.	TRBV5-1	TRBJ1-1	many	TGCGCCAGCAGCTTGGTATCAGGGGACACTGAAGCTTTCTTT	CASSLVSGDTEAFF
.	TRBV19	TRBJ2-7	.	TGTGCCAGTAGTTTGGATGGAGGACAGCCTTCCTACGAGCAGTACTTC	CASSLDGGQPSYEQYF
TRBD1	TRBV28	TRBJ1-3	many	TGTGCCAGCAGTTCTTACAGGGGGCTCGGTGGAAACACCATATATTTT	CASSSYRGLGGNTIYF
TRBD2	TRBV30	TRBJ2-7	many	TGTGCCTGGAGTGGGGGGGGCGAGCAGTACTTC	CAWSGGGEQYF
TRBD1	TRBV18	TRBJ2-1	many	TGTGCCAGCTCCCCCGGACAGGCCAGGGGTGAGCAGTTCTTC	CASSPGQARGEQFF
.	TRBV6-1	TRBJ1-5	many	TGTGCCAGCAGCCAGGACGGGCTAGGGAATCAGCCCCAGCATTTT	CASSQDGLGNQPQHF
.	TRBV19	TRBJ2-2	.	TGTGCCAGTAGCGGCTGGCGGGGGAACACCGGGGAGCTGTTTTTT	CASSGWRGNTGELFF
TRBD2	TRBV6-1	TRBJ2-7	.	TGTGCCAGCCTACTAGCGGGAGTGTTTAGGTACGAGCAGTACTTC	CASLLAGVFRYEQYF
.	TRBV18	TRBJ2-2	many	TGTGCCAGCTCACCACTGCGGGGGGAGCTGTTTTTT	CASSPLRGELFF
TRBD1	TRBV27	TRBJ2-1	few	TGTGCCAGCAGTTTACGGGACAGGGTGAGAAATGAGCAGTCCTTC	CASSLRDRVRNEQSF